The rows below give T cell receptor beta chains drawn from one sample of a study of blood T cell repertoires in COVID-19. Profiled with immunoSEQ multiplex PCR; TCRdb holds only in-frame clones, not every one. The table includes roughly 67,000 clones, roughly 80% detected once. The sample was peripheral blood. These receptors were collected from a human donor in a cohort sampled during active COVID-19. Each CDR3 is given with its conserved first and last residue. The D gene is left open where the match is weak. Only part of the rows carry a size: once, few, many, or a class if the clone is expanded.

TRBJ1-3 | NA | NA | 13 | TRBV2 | CASGASGGNTIYF | TGTGCCAGCGGGGCTTCTGGCGGAAACACCATATATTTT
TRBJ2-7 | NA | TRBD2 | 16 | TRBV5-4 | CASSNYVTSGSYEQYF | TGTGCCAGCAGCAACTATGTGACTAGCGGATCCTACGAGCAGTACTTC
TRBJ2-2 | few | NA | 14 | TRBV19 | CASRLGGNTGELFF | TGTGCCAGTAGGCTCGGAGGGAACACCGGGGAGCTGTTTTTT
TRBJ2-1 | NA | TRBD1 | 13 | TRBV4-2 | CASSQDRENEQFF | TGTGCCAGCAGCCAGGACAGGGAAAATGAGCAGTTCTTC
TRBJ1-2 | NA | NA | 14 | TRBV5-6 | CASSLPNGGRGYTF | TGTGCCAGCAGCTTGCCAAACGGGGGGCGGGGCTACACCTTC
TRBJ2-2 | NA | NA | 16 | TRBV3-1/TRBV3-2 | CASSQDRGSRTGELFF | TGTGCCAGCAGCCAAGATCGTGGGAGCCGAACCGGGGAGCTGTTTTTT
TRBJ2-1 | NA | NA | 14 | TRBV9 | CASSVGSGYNEQFF | TGTGCCAGCAGCGTAGGTAGCGGCTACAATGAGCAGTTCTTC
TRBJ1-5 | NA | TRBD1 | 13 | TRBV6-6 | CASKTGGFQPQHF | TGTGCCAGCAAGACAGGGGGCTTTCAGCCCCAGCATTTT
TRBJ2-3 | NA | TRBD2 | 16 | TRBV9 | CASSGLSGGGTDTQYF | TGTGCCAGCAGCGGCCTTAGCGGGGGTGGCACAGATACGCAGTATTTT
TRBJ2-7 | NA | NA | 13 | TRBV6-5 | CASSASGSYEQYF | TGTGCCAGCAGCGCCAGCGGATCCTACGAGCAGTACTTC
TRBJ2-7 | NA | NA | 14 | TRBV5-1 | CASSLRGNSYEQYF | TGCGCCAGCAGCTTGAGGGGCAACTCCTACGAGCAGTACTTC
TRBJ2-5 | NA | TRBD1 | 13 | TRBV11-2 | CASSQDRQETQYF | TGTGCCAGCAGCCAGGACAGGCAAGAGACCCAGTACTTC
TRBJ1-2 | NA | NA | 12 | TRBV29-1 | CSVVSRVDGYTF | TGCAGCGTTGTAAGCAGGGTGGATGGCTACACCTTC
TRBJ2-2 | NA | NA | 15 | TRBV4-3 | CASSPGQLYTGELFF | TGCGCCAGCAGCCCCGGACAGTTATACACCGGGGAGCTGTTTTTT
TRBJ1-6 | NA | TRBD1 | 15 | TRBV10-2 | CASRSTGTEGSPLHF | TGCGCCAGCAGATCTACCGGGACAGAGGGTTCACCCCTCCACTTT
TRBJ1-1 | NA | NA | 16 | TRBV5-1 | CASSWGRGGMNTEAFF | TGCGCCAGCAGCTGGGGCAGGGGCGGAATGAACACTGAAGCTTTCTTT
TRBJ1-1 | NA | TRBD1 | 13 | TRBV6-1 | CASSEQGGRLAFF | TGTGCCAGCAGTGAGCAGGGGGGTCGGTTAGCTTTCTTT
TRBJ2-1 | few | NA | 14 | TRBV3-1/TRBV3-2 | CASSQRDLGAEQFF | TGTGCCAGCAGCCAAAGAGACCTAGGGGCTGAGCAGTTCTTC
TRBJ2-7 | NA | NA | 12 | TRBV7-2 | CASSFGGFEQYF | TGTGCCAGCAGCTTCGGAGGCTTCGAGCAGTACTTC
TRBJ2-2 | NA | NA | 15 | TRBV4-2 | CASSQDEGDTGELFF | TGTGCCAGCAGCCAAGACGAGGGGGACACCGGGGAGCTGTTTTTT
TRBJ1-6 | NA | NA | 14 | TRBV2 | CASEVTAGVSPLHF | TGTGCCAGCGAAGTGACTGCCGGTGTTTCACCCCTCCACTTT
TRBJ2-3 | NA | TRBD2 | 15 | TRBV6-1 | CASSEGLAGVDTQYF | TGTGCCAGCAGTGAAGGACTAGCGGGGGTTGATACGCAGTATTTT
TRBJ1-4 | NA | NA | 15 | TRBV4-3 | CASSQEARRGEKLFF | TGCGCCAGCAGCCAAGAGGCGCGCAGGGGTGAAAAACTGTTTTTT
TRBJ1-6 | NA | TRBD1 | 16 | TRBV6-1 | CASGGGTGSYNSPLHF | TGTGCCAGCGGTGGTGGGACAGGGTCCTATAATTCACCCCTCCACTTT
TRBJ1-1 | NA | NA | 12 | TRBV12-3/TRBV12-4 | CASSLRNTEAFF | TGTGCCAGCAGCCTGCGGAACACTGAAGCTTTCTTT
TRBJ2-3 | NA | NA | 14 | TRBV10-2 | CASRVAFFTDTQYF | TGCGCCAGCAGGGTAGCTTTTTTCACAGATACGCAGTATTTT
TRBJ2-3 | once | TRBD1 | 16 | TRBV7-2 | CASSPRQGAGSATQYF | TGTGCCAGCAGCCCCCGACAGGGGGCGGGATCCGCTACGCAGTATTTT
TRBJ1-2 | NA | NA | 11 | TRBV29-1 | CSVGDGHGYTF | TGCAGCGTGGGAGACGGACATGGCTACACCTTC
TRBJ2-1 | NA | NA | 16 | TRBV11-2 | CASSSPIGTPYNEQFF | TGTGCCAGCAGCTCCCCTATCGGGACACCCTACAATGAGCAGTTCTTC
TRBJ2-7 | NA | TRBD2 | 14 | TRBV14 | CASSQVSGRGEQYF | TGTGCCAGCAGCCAAGTTAGCGGGAGAGGCGAGCAGTACTTC
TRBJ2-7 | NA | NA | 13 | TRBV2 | CASSDTDTYEQYF | TGTGCCAGCAGTGACACAGACACCTACGAGCAGTACTTC
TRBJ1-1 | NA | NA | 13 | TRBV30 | CAWTMLRGTEAFF | TGTGCCTGGACCATGCTCCGCGGGACTGAAGCTTTCTTT
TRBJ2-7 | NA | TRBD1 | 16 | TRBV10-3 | CAISDNGDRLSYEQYF | TGTGCCATCAGTGACAACGGGGACAGGTTATCCTACGAGCAGTACTTC
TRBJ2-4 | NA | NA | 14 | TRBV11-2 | CASSLGTAENIQYF | TGTGCCAGCAGCTTAGGGACAGCGGAAAACATTCAGTACTTC
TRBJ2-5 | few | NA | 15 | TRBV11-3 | CASSLNGRGEETQYF | TGTGCCAGCAGCTTAAATGGACGGGGAGAAGAGACCCAGTACTTC
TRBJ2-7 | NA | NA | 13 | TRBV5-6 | CASSFTGSYEQYF | TGTGCCAGCAGCTTTACAGGGTCCTACGAGCAGTACTTC
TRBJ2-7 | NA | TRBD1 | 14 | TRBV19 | CASSTTGVTYEQYF | TGTGCCAGTAGCACGACAGGGGTGACCTACGAGCAGTACTTC
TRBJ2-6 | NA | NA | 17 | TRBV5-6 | CASSFPQRSGGANVLTF | TGTGCCAGCAGCTTCCCCCAACGATCAGGAGGGGCCAACGTCCTGACTTTC
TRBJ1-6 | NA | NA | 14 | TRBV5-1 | CASSSGQHNSPLHF | TGCGCCAGCAGCTCCGGACAGCATAATTCACCCCTCCACTTT
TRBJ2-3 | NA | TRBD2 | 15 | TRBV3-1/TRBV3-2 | CASSQPRTSGIQLYF | TGTGCCAGCAGCCAACCTCGAACTAGCGGGATACAGCTGTATTTT